This TCR beta chain was identified during a study of post-analysis software for immune sequencing data. Study-wide background: Both relapsing-remitting and secondary progressive multiple sclerosis featured among the disease courses, as did progressive-relapsing multiple sclerosis.

Comments on this clonotype: Its specificity is not known.

Unique molecular identifiers were carried by the TCR beta cDNA libraries. Roughly 510,000 cDNA molecules were recovered from an input of about 1 to 10 million T cells. Using its own MiXCR run on the PCR reads, TCRdb lists one record per CDR3 protein. The table has about 400,000 distinct CDR3 sequences, 30% to 45% seen once. Points from the study as a whole: TRBV5-6, TRBV5-1 and TRBV20-1 belonged to a set of five TRBV segments that were more frequent in patients than controls. By F measure, strong co-clustering occurred among samples prepared in the same batch. A significant reduction in normalized Chao1 diversity was observed in multiple sclerosis patients versus controls.

Germline V gene sequence: CDR1 MGHRA, CDR2 YSYEKL. V trimming: 1 base; J trimming: 1 base; junction bases outside the gene matches: 4. The CDR3 sequence is 16 residues long. This receptor was taken from a girl aged 10 to 17 with multiple sclerosis. The sample consisted of blood. The chain has TRBV4-1 and TRBJ2-7, with 10 bases fitting TRBD1. The CDR3 here is CASSQVGDRGSYEQYF. The CDR3 DNA is TGCGCCAGCAGCCAAGTGGGGGACAGGGGATCCTACGAGCAGTACTTC.